A single sample is the source of the 20 T cell receptor beta chains below, sequenced in a study of spatial heterogeneity in lung cancer. Time point specified: sample taken at primary tumor resection. TCRdb analysed the 5' RACE reads with MiXCR anew, one entry per CDR3 protein. The data hold 20,000 to 30,000 distinct CDR3 sequences, with around 5.1% observed a single time. The sequences come from PBMCs, collected at surgery. The receptors were gathered from a male donor with early-stage non-small cell lung cancer.

J is TRBJ2-1 and V is TRBV19; D remains unclear. The ends were cut back, 0 bases at V and 7 bases at J, with 19 bases in the middle. Germline lookup yields CDR1 LNHDA and CDR2 SQIVND (reference sequence). The CDR3 length is 17 residues. The chain's CDR3 is CASSIDLSGPYRNEQFF. CDR3 in DNA: TGTGCCAGTAGTATAGATCTATCTGGGCCTTACCGGAATGAGCAGTTCTTC.

This clonotype was recorded at least ten times. This rearrangement joins TRBV18 to TRBJ2-1; 8 bases are shared with TRBD2. J was trimmed by 3 bases and V by 2 bases; bases with no gene match: 6. The CDR3 has 16 amino acids. Per germline, CDR1 KGHSH and CDR2 LQKENI. The DNA for the CDR3 is TGTGCCAGCTCACCAAGTAGCGGGGTTATCTACAATGAGCAGTTCTTC. This codes for CASSPSSGVIYNEQFF.

This clonotype was observed at least ten times. V gene TRBV10-3 combines with J gene TRBJ1-5; 10 nucleotides align to TRBD1. Looked up from germline, CDR1 is ENHRY and CDR2 is SYGVKD. J gave up 6 bases and V 8 bases, and 7 bases lay outside the gene matches. The length of the CDR3 is 14 residues. In nucleotides, the CDR3 is TGTGCCATCGCTGGACAGGGGGTGGGTCAGCCCCAGCATTTT. It yields the protein CAIAGQGVGQPQHF.

This clonotype was detected many times. This chain joins TRBV11-3 and TRBJ2-7, with D possibly being TRBD2 (6 bases). The CDR3 runs 14 residues. Trimming left V 4 bases short and J 6 bases short, with 16 bases between. CDR1 and CDR2 from the germline V gene are SGHNT and YENEEA. CDR3 residues: CASSSKGGTAEQYF. DNA for the CDR3: TGTGCCAGCAGCTCAAAGGGCGGGACGGCCGAGCAGTACTTC.

This clonotype was observed at least ten times. This sequence joins TRBV7-2 and TRBJ2-7; 9 bases agree with TRBD2. V was clipped by 4 bases and J by 3 bases; unmatched bases: 7. CDR3 size: 15 residues. The germline V gene has CDR1 SGHTA and CDR2 FQGNSA. The CDR3 sequence: CASSSLAGVRYEQYF. As DNA, the CDR3 is TGTGCCAGCAGCTCATTAGCGGGAGTCCGCTACGAGCAGTACTTC.

This clonotype was seen at least ten times. The chain employs TRBV6-5 and TRBJ1-6, with TRBD1 matching over 9 bases. CDR1 and CDR2 from the germline V gene are MNHEY and SVGAGI. V trimming: 4 bases; J trimming: 8 bases; junction bases outside the gene matches: 15. The CDR3 contains 18 residues. Here the CDR3 reads CASSFGTGRFAADSPLHF. CDR3 sequence (DNA): TGTGCCAGCAGTTTTGGGACAGGGAGATTTGCCGCCGATTCACCCCTCCACTTT.

This chain uses TRBV10-3 with TRBJ1-2; D call uncertain. The CDR3 runs to 13 residues. V was cut by 7 bases and J by 2 bases, with 11 bases left in between. Germline V CDR1 and CDR2: ENHRY, SYGVKD. CDR3 sequence: CAINSAGNYGYTF. CDR3 bases: TGTGCCATCAACAGCGCGGGGAACTATGGCTACACCTTC.

This clonotype was counted ten times or more. The chain combines TRBV20-1 with TRBJ1-6; D may be TRBD1 (5 bases). The CDR3 spans 15 residues. Trimming took off 0 bases at V and 8 bases at J, with 14 bases between the two ends. Germline V gene data show CDR1 as DFQATT and CDR2 as SNEGSKA (reference sequence). The CDR3 is CSAREPGPADSPLHF. Here the CDR3 DNA reads TGCAGTGCTAGAGAGCCGGGACCCGCGGATTCACCCCTCCACTTT.

This clonotype was recorded at least ten times. The V gene is TRBV15, the J gene TRBJ2-5; tentative D call: TRBD1 (6 bases). The CDR3 has 17 amino acids. V dropped 1 base and J dropped 1 base, with 16 bases sitting between them. In germline, CDR1 is LNHNV, CDR2 YYDKDF (reference sequence). This CDR3 reads CATSRAGQPRGQETQYF. In DNA form, the CDR3 reads TGTGCCACCAGCAGAGCCGGACAGCCTCGAGGCCAAGAGACCCAGTACTTC.

This clonotype was recorded at least ten times. The chain is built from TRBV29-1 and TRBJ2-3; 9 nucleotides agree with TRBD2. Germline V gene data show CDR1 as SQVTM and CDR2 as ANQGSEA. J was trimmed by 5 bases and V by 6 bases; bases with no gene match: 9. The CDR3 spans 14 residues. The CDR3 reads CSVVTSGTLDTQYF. The CDR3 coding sequence is TGCAGCGTCGTGACTAGCGGAACCCTAGATACGCAGTATTTT.

This clonotype showed up many times. The chain combines TRBV3-1 with TRBJ2-7; D gene uncertain. With 1 base removed from V and 3 bases from J, the gap between germline ends came to 7 bases. Germline-derived CDR1 and CDR2 are LGHDT and YNNKEL (reference sequence). The CDR3 covers 13 residues. CDR3 coding DNA: TGTGCCAGCAGCCAAGCGGATAGCTACGAGCAGTACTTC. This sequence encodes CASSQADSYEQYF.

This clonotype was found many times. This sequence joins TRBV6-2 or TRBV6-3 and TRBJ1-2; D is unresolved. The V gene's germline CDR1 is MNHEY and CDR2 SVGEGT. The V gene lost 5 bases and the J gene lost 2 bases, with 9 bases spanning the gap. The CDR3 is 13 residues long. Here the CDR3 DNA reads TGTGCCAGCAGTCCATGGCAGAACTATGGCTACACCTTC. Protein sequence: CASSPWQNYGYTF.

The genes are TRBV5-4 and TRBJ2-1; no definite D call. This CDR3 has 16 residues. Trimming removed 0 bases at V and 6 bases at J, with 16 bases between. CDR1 is SGHNT, CDR2 YYREEE, per germline (reference sequence). CDR3 sequence (DNA): TGTGCCAGCAGCTTGGATGGCGGCACCGCCACCAATGAGCAGTTCTTC. Its protein is CASSLDGGTATNEQFF.

This clonotype is medium-sized (0.01 to 0.1%) within its sample. The chain combines TRBV6-1 with TRBJ2-7, with TRBD1 matching 8 bases. CDR3 length: 13 amino acids. After removal of 5 bases from V and 1 base from J, the junction contained 1 base not matched to a gene. Germline V gene data show CDR1 as MNHNS and CDR2 as SASEGT. CDR3 in amino acids: CASSRTGSYEQYF. CDR3 bases: TGTGCCAGCAGTCGGACAGGGTCCTACGAGCAGTACTTC.

This clonotype was seen repeatedly, ten times or more. The chain carries TRBV9 and TRBJ2-3, with unresolved D. This CDR3 is 12 amino acids long. CDR1 is SGDLS, CDR2 YYNGEE, per germline. The V gene lost 1 base and the J gene lost 6 bases, with 6 bases spanning the gap. CDR3 sequence reads: CASSVSADTQYF. Written as DNA, the CDR3 is TGTGCCAGCAGCGTATCCGCTGATACGCAGTATTTT.

Many counts were recorded for this clonotype. The chain combines TRBV3-1 with TRBJ2-5; TRBD1 matches at 12 bases. The germline gives CDR1 LGHDT, CDR2 YNNKEL (reference sequence). The ends lost 2 bases at V and 6 bases at J; junction bases unmatched: 10. This CDR3 contains 17 residues. The CDR3 DNA sequence: TGTGCCAGCAGCCAACCTACCCGGGACAGGGGGCGACAGACCCAGTACTTC. This sequence encodes CASSQPTRDRGRQTQYF.

This clonotype was recorded at least ten times. This chain uses TRBV7-2 with TRBJ2-5, with TRBD2 identical over 7 bases. The germline V gene has CDR1 SGHTA and CDR2 FQGNSA. CDR3 length equals 16 residues. The V and J ends lost 5 bases and 5 bases, in that order; junction bases with no gene match: 14. CDR3 sequence reads: CASSQGGGPSLETQYF. CDR3 DNA: TGTGCCAGCAGCCAAGGCGGGGGACCCTCTTTGGAGACCCAGTACTTC. Based on the CDR3 plus reference TRBV7-2 and TRBJ2-5, the full variable domain is GAGVSQSPSNKVTEKGKDVELRCDPISGHTALYWYRQSLGQGLEFLIYFQGNSAPDKSGLPSDRFSAERTGGSVSTLTIQRTQQEDSAVYLCASSQGGGPSLETQYFGPGTRLLVL.

This clonotype showed up just a few times. This chain joins TRBV6-5 and TRBJ1-5, with a weak D call TRBD1 (5 bases). CDR1 MNHEY and CDR2 SVGAGI come from the germline V gene. The CDR3 runs to 14 residues. The V gene lost 2 bases and the J gene lost 6 bases, with 11 bases spanning the gap. The CDR3 DNA is TGTGCCAGCAGTTACGGGGCAGGGACTCAGCCCCAGCATTTT. Protein sequence: CASSYGAGTQPQHF.

At least ten counts were recorded for this clonotype. The CDR3 loop is CASSLDVNTGELFF. The CDR3 DNA sequence: TGTGCCAGCAGCTTAGATGTGAACACCGGGGAGCTGTTTTTT. The chain couples TRBV7-9 to TRBJ2-2, with unresolved D. The CDR3 totals 14 residues. CDR1 is SEHNR, CDR2 FQNEAQ, per germline (reference sequence). Trimming shortened V by 1 base and J by 1 base, and 4 bases separated the two germline ends.

This chain joins TRBV30 and TRBJ2-3; perhaps TRBD1 as D (6 bases). The V gene lost 4 bases and the J gene lost 7 bases, with 18 bases spanning the gap. CDR1 GTSNPN and CDR2 SVGIG come from the germline V gene (reference sequence). The CDR3 is made up of 14 amino acids. CDR3 residues: CAWKKPGARNTQYF. In DNA, the CDR3 is TGTGCCTGGAAAAAGCCAGGGGCTAGAAATACGCAGTATTTT.